Below, 18 T cell receptor beta chains from the same sample are listed, as sequenced in a study of blood T cell repertoires in COVID-19. Sequenced by immunoSEQ multiplex PCR; TCRdb stores in-frame clones only, minus some. Among roughly 250,000 clones listed, over 75% were seen once. The specimen sequenced was peripheral blood. The receptors were sampled from a human donor in a cohort sampled during active COVID-19.

This chain joins TRBV5-1 and TRBJ1-2; TRBD1 agrees at 7 bases. The CDR3 runs to 13 residues. Germline V gives CDR1 SGHRS, CDR2 YFSETQ. The V and J ends lost 6 bases and 4 bases, in that order; junction bases with no gene match: 6. CDR3 nucleotides: TGCGCCAGCAAGGGGGACAGCTTCTATGGCTACACCTTC. It is translated as CASKGDSFYGYTF.

The chain has TRBV7-6 and TRBJ1-3; D is ambiguous. The CDR3 spans 15 residues. The V end was cut by 1 base, the J end by 0 bases, with 7 bases between. Per germline, CDR1 SGHVS and CDR2 FNYEAQ. The CDR3 DNA sequence: TGTGCCAGCAGCTTAGGGCCCAGCTCTGGAAACACCATATATTTT. Its translation is CASSLGPSSGNTIYF.

The genes are TRBV4-1 and TRBJ1-6, with a weak D call TRBD1 (6 bases). Germline V gene data show CDR1 as MGHRA and CDR2 as YSYEKL. This CDR3 is 16 amino acids long. The germline V and J ends were trimmed by 0 bases and 10 bases, with 16 bases remaining between them. CDR3 sequence reads: CASSQEMTGSRSPLHF. The CDR3 coding sequence is TGCGCCAGCAGCCAAGAAATGACAGGTTCGCGGTCACCCCTCCACTTT.

The chain combines TRBV9 with TRBJ1-6; D possibly corresponds to TRBD1 (5 bases). Germline CDR1 is SGDLS and CDR2 is YYNGEE. Trimming left V 3 bases short and J 8 bases short, with 18 bases between. The CDR3 is made up of 16 amino acids. DNA of the CDR3: TGTGCCAGCAGCGCCAGCGCGACGATCAGGGATTCACCCCTCCACTTT. Translating it yields CASSASATIRDSPLHF. Full variable domain (remainder filled in from reference TRBV9 and TRBJ1-6): DSGVTQTPKHLITATGQRVTLRCSPRSGDLSVYWYQQSLDQGLQFLIQYYNGEERAKGNILERFSAQQFPDLHSELNLSSLELGDSALYFCASSASATIRDSPLHFGNGTRLTVT.

The chain joins TRBV7-3 to TRBJ2-2, with a tentative D call TRBD2 (5 bases). CDR3 length: 16 residues. Trimming cost V 5 bases and J 4 bases, with 17 bases left between them. CDR1 and CDR2 (germline): SGHTA, FQGTGA. Here the CDR3 reads CASSHPAGLGTGELFF. Here the CDR3 DNA reads TGTGCCAGCAGCCACCCGGCGGGTCTCGGCACCGGGGAGCTGTTTTTT.

This chain links TRBV7-2 with TRBJ2-5, with 7 positions matching TRBD2. Germline-derived CDR1 and CDR2 are SGHTA and FQGNSA. This CDR3 has 16 amino acids. Trimming at V came to 5 bases and at J to 1 base, leaving 10 bases not matched to a gene. The CDR3 bases are TGTGCCAGCAGCGCGCCGACTAGCTTTCCCCAAGAGACCCAGTACTTC. This gives the protein CASSAPTSFPQETQYF.

Of note for this clone: One junction end disagrees with the germline gene, perhaps due to a read error. V is TRBV7-3 and J is TRBJ2-3; a weak D match, TRBD2 (6 bases). Germline CDR1 reads SGHTA; CDR2 reads FQGTGA. The CDR3 spans 15 residues. The CDR3 nucleotides read TGTGCCAGCAGCCTAACTAGCTCCCCCACAGATACGCAGTATTTT. This translates into CASSLTSSPTDTQYF.

This clone was detected a few times. CDR3 loop: CASSSLRLPNEQFF. Written as DNA, the CDR3 is TGTGCCAGCAGCTCCCTTAGATTACCCAATGAGCAGTTCTTC. V is TRBV5-4 and J is TRBJ2-1; D not certain. The CDR3 is 14 amino acids. Trimming took off 3 bases at V and 6 bases at J, with 13 bases between the two ends. CDR1 SGHNT and CDR2 YYREEE come from the germline V gene (reference sequence).

The CDR3: CASSLGYAASGGAATYEQYF. The DNA for the CDR3 is TGCGCCAGCAGCTTGGGCTATGCGGCTAGCGGGGGGGCGGCTACCTACGAGCAGTACTTC. The chain joins TRBV5-1 to TRBJ2-7, with 12 bases fitting TRBD2. CDR1 is SGHRS and CDR2 is YFSETQ in the germline V gene. The V gene end was trimmed by 0 bases and the J gene end by 2 bases; junction bases not matched to a gene: 15. This CDR3 is 20 amino acids long.

The chain links TRBV7-3 to TRBJ1-2, with 7 positions matching TRBD1. Germline CDR1 SGHTA, CDR2 FQGTGA. This CDR3 contains 16 residues. After removal of 5 bases from V and 6 bases from J, the junction contained 15 bases not matched to a gene. In nucleotides, the CDR3 is TGTGCCAGCAGCCCCAAGGGGGCCGGTTTATTGAATGGCTACACCTTC. It codes for CASSPKGAGLLNGYTF.

The chain recombines TRBV27 with TRBJ2-7; 7 nucleotides match TRBD1. The CDR3 is 13 residues long. Germline loops: CDR1 MNHEY, CDR2 SMNVEV (reference sequence). With V trimmed by 3 bases and J by 10 bases, 9 bases remained unmatched. CDR3 DNA: TGTGCCAGCAGTTTGACAGGGTGGGCAGACCAGTACTTC. Its translation is CASSLTGWADQYF.

Details on this clone: Compared with germline, one end of the junction differs, possibly owing to a read error. The V and J genes are TRBV6-1 and TRBJ1-2, with 8 bases fitting TRBD1. CDR3 length equals 13 residues. In germline, CDR1 is MNHNS, CDR2 SASEGT. CDR3: CASREDRGYGYTF. CDR3 nucleotides: TGTGCCAGCAGGGAAGACAGGGGCTATGGCTACACCTTC.

The rearrangement uses TRBV6-5 and TRBJ1-5; D gene uncertain. The CDR3 is 14 residues long. V shed 0 bases and J shed 2 bases, with 5 bases lying between them. Germline lookup yields CDR1 MNHEY and CDR2 SVGAGI. The DNA for the CDR3 is TGTGCCAGCAGTTACTCGGCGGGCAATCAGCCCCAGCATTTT. This encodes CASSYSAGNQPQHF.

V usage is TRBV5-6 and J usage is TRBJ2-5; D might be TRBD1 (5 bases). The CDR3 runs 15 residues. CDR1 and CDR2 from the germline V gene are SGHDT and YYEEEE. V dropped 0 bases and J dropped 1 base, with 10 bases sitting between them. The CDR3 region is CASSLGGIGQETQYF. The CDR3 DNA sequence: TGTGCCAGCAGCTTGGGGGGCATCGGCCAAGAGACCCAGTACTTC.

In this sample, this clone turned up once. J is TRBJ1-2 and V is TRBV4-3; D not resolved. Between the trimmed V and J ends, which lost 0 bases and 7 bases, there was a span of 9 bases. Per the germline V gene, CDR1 is LGHNA and CDR2 is YSLEER. The CDR3 extends over 13 amino acids. In nucleotides, the CDR3 is TGCGCCAGCAGCCAAGATGCACTCCGTGGCTACACCTTC. It is translated as CASSQDALRGYTF.

The V and J genes are TRBV11-2 and TRBJ2-7, with 8 bases that match TRBD1. Germline V gene sequence: CDR1 SGHAT, CDR2 FQNNGV. The CDR3 has 15 residues. The V and J ends lost 5 bases and 2 bases, in that order; junction bases with no gene match: 8. In DNA, the CDR3 is TGTGCCAGCAGCAGGACGACAGGGGTCCCCTACGAGCAGTACTTC. It yields the protein CASSRTTGVPYEQYF.

The chain uses TRBV11-2 and TRBJ2-1, with 10 bases identical to TRBD1. This CDR3 has 15 amino acids. J gave up 9 bases and V 3 bases, and 8 bases lay outside the gene matches. Per germline, CDR1 SGHAT and CDR2 FQNNGV. The chain's CDR3 is CASSLRQGARSEQFF. For the CDR3, the DNA is TGTGCCAGCAGCTTGAGACAGGGGGCGCGTAGTGAGCAGTTCTTC.

This clone has at least ten counts. The CDR3 loop reads CASSQEPGPHEQYF. The CDR3 DNA is TGCGCCAGCAGCCAAGAACCAGGGCCCCACGAGCAGTACTTC. This chain connects TRBV4-1 to TRBJ2-7; D may be TRBD1 (5 bases). The CDR3 totals 14 residues. Trimming took 0 bases from V and 5 from J, leaving 11 bases between them. Germline CDR1 reads MGHRA; CDR2 reads YSYEKL.